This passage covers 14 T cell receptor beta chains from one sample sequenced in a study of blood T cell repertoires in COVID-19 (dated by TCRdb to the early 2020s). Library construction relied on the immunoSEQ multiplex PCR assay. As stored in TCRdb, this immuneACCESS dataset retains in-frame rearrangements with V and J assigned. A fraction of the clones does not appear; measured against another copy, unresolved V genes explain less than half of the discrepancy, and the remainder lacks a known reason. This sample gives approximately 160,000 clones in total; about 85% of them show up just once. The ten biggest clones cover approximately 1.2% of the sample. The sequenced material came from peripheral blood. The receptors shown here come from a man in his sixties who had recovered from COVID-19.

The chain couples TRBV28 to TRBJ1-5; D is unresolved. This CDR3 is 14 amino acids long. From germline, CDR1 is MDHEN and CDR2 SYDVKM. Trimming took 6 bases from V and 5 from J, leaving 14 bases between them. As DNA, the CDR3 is TGTGCCAGCAGCCCGGGGAGTGGGGATCAGCCCCAGCATTTT. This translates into CASSPGSGDQPQHF.

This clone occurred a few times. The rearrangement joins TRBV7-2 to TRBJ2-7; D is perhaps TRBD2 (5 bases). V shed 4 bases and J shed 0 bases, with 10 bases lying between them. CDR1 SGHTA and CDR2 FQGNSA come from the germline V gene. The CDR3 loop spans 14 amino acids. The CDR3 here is CASSWGESSYEQYF. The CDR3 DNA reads TGTGCCAGCAGCTGGGGAGAGAGCTCCTACGAGCAGTACTTC.

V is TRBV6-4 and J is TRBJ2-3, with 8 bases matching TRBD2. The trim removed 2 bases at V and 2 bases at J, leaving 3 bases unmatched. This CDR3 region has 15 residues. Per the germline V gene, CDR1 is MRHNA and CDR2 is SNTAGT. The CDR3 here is CASSDTAGATDTQYF. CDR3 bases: TGTGCCAGCAGTGACACAGCGGGGGCCACAGATACGCAGTATTTT.

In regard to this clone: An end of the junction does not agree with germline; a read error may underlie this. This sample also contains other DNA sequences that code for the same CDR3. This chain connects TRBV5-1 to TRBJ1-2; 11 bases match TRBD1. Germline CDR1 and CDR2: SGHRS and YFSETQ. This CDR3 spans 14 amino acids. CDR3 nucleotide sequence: TGCGCCAGCAGTTTGGGACAGGGGGACTATGGCTACACCTTC. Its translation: CASSLGQGDYGYTF.

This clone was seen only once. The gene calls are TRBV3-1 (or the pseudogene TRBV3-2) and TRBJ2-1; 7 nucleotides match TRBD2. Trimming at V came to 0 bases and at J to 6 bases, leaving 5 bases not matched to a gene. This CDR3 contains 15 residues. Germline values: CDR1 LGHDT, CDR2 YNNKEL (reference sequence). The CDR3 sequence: CASSQDLTSVNEQFF. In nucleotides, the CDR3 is TGTGCCAGCAGCCAAGATCTTACTAGCGTCAATGAGCAGTTCTTC.

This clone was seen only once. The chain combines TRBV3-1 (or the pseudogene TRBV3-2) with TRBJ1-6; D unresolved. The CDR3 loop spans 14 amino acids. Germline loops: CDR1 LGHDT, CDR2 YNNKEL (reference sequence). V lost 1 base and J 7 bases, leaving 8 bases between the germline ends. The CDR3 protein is CASSQAGNNSPLHF. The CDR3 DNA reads TGTGCCAGCAGCCAAGCGGGGAACAATTCACCCCTCCACTTT.

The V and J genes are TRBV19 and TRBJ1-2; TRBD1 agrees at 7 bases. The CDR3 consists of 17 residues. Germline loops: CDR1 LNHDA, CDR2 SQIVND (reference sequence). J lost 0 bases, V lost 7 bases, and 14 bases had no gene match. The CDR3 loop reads CASITPGQIISNYGYTF. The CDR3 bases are TGTGCCAGTATCACCCCGGGACAGATTATCTCTAACTATGGCTACACCTTC.

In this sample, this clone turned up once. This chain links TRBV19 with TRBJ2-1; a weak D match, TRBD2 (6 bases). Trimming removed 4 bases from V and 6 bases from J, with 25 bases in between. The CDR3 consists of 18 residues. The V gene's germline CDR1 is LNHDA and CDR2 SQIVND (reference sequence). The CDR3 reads CASSKLDGGGSSVNEQFF. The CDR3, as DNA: TGTGCCAGTAGTAAATTGGACGGGGGTGGTTCGTCCGTCAATGAGCAGTTCTTC. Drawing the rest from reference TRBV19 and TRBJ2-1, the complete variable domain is DGGITQSPKYLFRKEGQNVTLSCEQNLNHDAMYWYRQDPGQGLRLIYYSQIVNDFQKGDIAEGYSVSREKKESFPLTVTSAQKNPTAFYLCASSKLDGGGSSVNEQFFGPGTRLTVL.

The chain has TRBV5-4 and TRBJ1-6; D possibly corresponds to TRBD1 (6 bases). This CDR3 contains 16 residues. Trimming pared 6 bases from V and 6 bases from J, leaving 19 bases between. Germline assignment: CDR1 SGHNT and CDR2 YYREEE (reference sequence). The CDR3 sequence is CASTSQGSGANSPLHF. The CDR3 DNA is TGTGCCAGCACCTCCCAGGGGAGTGGGGCTAATTCACCCCTCCACTTT.

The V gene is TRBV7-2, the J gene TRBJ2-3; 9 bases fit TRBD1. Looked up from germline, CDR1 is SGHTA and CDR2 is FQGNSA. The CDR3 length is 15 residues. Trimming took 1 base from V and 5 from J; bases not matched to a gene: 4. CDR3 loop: CASSLDRGLKDTQYF. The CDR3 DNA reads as TGTGCCAGCAGCTTAGACAGGGGGCTCAAAGATACGCAGTATTTT.

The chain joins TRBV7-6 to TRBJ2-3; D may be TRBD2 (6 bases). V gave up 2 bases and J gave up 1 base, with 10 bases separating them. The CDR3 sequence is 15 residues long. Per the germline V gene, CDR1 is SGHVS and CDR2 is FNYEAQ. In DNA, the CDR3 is TGTGCCAGCAGCTTAAGGGGCGGGGGCACAGATACGCAGTATTTT. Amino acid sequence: CASSLRGGGTDTQYF.

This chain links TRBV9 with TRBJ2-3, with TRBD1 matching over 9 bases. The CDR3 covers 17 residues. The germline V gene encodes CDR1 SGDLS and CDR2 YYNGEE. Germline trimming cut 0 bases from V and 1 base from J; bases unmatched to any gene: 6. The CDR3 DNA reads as TGTGCCAGCAGCGTAGGAACAGGGGGCCCGGGCACAGATACGCAGTATTTT. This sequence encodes CASSVGTGGPGTDTQYF.

The CDR3 reads CASSLGPREQETQYF. In DNA, the CDR3 is TGTGCCAGCAGCCTAGGGCCCCGGGAACAGGAGACCCAGTACTTC. The chain combines TRBV6-5 with TRBJ2-5; weak D call: TRBD2 (5 bases). V was cut by 6 bases and J by 5 bases, with 19 bases left in between. The CDR3 is made up of 15 amino acids. Germline V gene sequence: CDR1 MNHEY, CDR2 SVGAGI.

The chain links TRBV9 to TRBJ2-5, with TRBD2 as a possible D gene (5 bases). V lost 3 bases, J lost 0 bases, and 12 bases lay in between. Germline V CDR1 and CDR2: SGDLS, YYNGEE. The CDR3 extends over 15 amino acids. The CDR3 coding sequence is TGTGCCAGCAGCGCGGGGTTACGGTACCAAGAGACCCAGTACTTC. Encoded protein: CASSAGLRYQETQYF.